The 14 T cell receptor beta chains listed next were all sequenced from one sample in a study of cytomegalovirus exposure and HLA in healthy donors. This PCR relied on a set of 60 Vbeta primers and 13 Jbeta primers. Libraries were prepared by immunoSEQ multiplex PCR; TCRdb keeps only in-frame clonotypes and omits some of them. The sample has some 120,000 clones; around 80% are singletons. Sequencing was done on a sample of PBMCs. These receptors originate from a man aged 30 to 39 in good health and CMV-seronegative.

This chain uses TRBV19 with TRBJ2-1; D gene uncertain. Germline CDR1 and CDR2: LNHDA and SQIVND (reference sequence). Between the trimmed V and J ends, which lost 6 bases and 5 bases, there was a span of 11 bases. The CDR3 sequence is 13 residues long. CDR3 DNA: TGTGCCAGTAGCATTGGGCTCAACAATGAGCAGTTCTTC. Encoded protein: CASSIGLNNEQFF.

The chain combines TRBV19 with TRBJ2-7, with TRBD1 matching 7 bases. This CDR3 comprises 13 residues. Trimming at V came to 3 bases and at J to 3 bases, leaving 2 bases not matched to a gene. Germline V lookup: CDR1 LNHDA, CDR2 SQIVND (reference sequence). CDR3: CASSINRGYEQYF. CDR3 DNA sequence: TGTGCCAGTAGTATTAACAGGGGCTACGAGCAGTACTTC.

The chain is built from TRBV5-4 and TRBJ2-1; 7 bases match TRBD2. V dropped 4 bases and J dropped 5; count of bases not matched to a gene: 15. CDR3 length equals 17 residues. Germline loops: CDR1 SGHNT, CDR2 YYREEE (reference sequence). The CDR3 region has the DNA TGTGCCAGCAGCCCCCAAAGCCGACTAGCACCCAACAATGAGCAGTTCTTC. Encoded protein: CASSPQSRLAPNNEQFF. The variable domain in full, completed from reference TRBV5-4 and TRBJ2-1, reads ETGVTQSPTHLIKTRGQQVTLRCSSQSGHNTVSWYQQALGQGPQFIFQYYREEENGRGNFPPRFSGLQFPNYSSELNVNALELDDSALYLCASSPQSRLAPNNEQFFGPGTRLTVL.

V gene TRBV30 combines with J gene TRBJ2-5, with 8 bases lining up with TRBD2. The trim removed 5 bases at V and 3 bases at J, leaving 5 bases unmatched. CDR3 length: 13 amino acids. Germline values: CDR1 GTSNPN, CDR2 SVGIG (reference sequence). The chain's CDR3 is CAWGRGGKETQYF. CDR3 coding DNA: TGTGCCTGGGGTCGGGGGGGGAAAGAGACCCAGTACTTC.

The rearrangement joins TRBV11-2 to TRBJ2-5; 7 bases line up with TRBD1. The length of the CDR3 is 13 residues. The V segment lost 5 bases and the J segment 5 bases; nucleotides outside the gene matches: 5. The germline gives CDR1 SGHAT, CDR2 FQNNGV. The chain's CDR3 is CASSTDREETQYF. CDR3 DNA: TGTGCCAGCAGCACCGACAGGGAGGAGACCCAGTACTTC.

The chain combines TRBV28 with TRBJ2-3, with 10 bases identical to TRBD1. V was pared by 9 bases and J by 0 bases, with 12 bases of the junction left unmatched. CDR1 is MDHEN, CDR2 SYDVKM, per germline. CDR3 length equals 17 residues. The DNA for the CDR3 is TGTGCCAGTTCAAATCCAGGGACAGGGGACAGCACAGATACGCAGTATTTT. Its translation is CASSNPGTGDSTDTQYF.

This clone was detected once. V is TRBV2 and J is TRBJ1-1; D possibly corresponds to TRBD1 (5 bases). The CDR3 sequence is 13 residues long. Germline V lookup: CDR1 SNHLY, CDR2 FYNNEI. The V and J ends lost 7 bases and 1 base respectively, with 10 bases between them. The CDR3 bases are TGTGCCAGCACCGAACAGGAGAACACTGAAGCTTTCTTT. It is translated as CASTEQENTEAFF.

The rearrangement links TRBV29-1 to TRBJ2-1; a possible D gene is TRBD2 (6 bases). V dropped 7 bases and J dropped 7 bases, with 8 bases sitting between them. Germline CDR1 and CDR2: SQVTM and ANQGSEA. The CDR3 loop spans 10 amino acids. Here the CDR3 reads CSARGNEQFF. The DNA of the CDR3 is TGCAGCGCCCGGGGGAATGAGCAGTTCTTC.

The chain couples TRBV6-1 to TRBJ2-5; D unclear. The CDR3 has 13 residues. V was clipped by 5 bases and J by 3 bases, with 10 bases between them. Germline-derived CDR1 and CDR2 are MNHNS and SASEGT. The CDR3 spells CASSYLSKETQYF. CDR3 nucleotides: TGTGCCAGCAGTTATTTGAGCAAAGAGACCCAGTACTTC.

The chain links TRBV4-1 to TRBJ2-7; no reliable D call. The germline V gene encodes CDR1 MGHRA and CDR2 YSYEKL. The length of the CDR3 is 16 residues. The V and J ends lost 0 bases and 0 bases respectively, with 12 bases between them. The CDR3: CASSQDAGSFSYEQYF. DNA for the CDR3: TGCGCCAGCAGCCAAGATGCAGGCAGTTTCTCCTACGAGCAGTACTTC.

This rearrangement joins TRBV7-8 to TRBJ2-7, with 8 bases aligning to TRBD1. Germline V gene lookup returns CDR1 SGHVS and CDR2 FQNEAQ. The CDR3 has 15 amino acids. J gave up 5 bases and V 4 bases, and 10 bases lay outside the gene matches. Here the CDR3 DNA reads TGTGCCAGCAGCTCTCTTGACAGGGGTTTCCACGAGCAGTACTTC. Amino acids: CASSSLDRGFHEQYF. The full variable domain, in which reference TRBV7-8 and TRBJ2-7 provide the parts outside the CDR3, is GAGVSQSPRYKVAKRGQDVALRCDPISGHVSLFWYQQALGQGPEFLTYFQNEAQLDKSGLPSDRFFAERPEGSVSTLKIQRTQQEDSAVYLCASSSLDRGFHEQYFGPGTRLTVT.

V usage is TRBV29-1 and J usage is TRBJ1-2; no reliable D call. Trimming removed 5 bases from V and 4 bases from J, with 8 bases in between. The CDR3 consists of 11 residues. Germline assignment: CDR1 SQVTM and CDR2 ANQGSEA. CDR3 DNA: TGCAGCGTTCACAAGTCCTATGGCTACACCTTC. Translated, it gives CSVHKSYGYTF.

CDR3 DNA: TGCGCCAGCAGCCGCCCAGACAGGGGGCCAAACACCGGGGAGCTGTTTTTT. This translates into CASSRPDRGPNTGELFF. V is TRBV4-3 and J is TRBJ2-2; 10 bases align to TRBD1. Trimming took 4 bases from V and 2 from J; bases not matched to a gene: 7. Germline CDR1 LGHNA, CDR2 YSLEER. CDR3 length: 17 residues.

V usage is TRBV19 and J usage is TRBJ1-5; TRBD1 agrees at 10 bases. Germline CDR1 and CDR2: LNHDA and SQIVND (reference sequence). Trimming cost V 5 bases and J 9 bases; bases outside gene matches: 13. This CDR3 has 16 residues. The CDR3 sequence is CASSHRDRGSGRPQHF. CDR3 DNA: TGTGCCAGTAGTCACCGGGACAGGGGTTCCGGACGGCCCCAGCATTTT.